This TCR beta chain was sequenced in a study of blood T cell repertoires in COVID-19. Study background: Acute and convalescent COVID-19 specimens originated in the United States, Italy and Spain. T cells, B-cell-depleted T cells, or PBMCs provided the cDNA or gDNA that served as material.

In the original workflow: It was from reference gene primer amplification that nucleated cell counts were estimated. Data came from immunoSEQ multiplex PCR; TCRdb stores just in-frame clones and leaves some out. That table supplies the V and J calls and clone size; D and trimming were determined from the DNA. The sample has more than 95,000 clones, 88% seen once; the top ten hold less than 2%. The J segment lost 5 bases and the V segment lost 5 bases, leaving 12 bases of the junction unmatched. Germline V gene lookup returns CDR1 SEHNR and CDR2 FQNEAQ (reference sequence). The CDR3 covers 16 residues.

The receptor was isolated from a human donor in a cohort sampled during active COVID-19. V is TRBV7-9 and J is TRBJ2-1; TRBD1 matches at 7 bases. Sequencing was performed on peripheral blood. CDR3: CASSQKETGFDNEQFF. The DNA for the CDR3 is TGTGCCAGCAGCCAAAAGGAGACAGGGTTCGACAATGAGCAGTTCTTC.